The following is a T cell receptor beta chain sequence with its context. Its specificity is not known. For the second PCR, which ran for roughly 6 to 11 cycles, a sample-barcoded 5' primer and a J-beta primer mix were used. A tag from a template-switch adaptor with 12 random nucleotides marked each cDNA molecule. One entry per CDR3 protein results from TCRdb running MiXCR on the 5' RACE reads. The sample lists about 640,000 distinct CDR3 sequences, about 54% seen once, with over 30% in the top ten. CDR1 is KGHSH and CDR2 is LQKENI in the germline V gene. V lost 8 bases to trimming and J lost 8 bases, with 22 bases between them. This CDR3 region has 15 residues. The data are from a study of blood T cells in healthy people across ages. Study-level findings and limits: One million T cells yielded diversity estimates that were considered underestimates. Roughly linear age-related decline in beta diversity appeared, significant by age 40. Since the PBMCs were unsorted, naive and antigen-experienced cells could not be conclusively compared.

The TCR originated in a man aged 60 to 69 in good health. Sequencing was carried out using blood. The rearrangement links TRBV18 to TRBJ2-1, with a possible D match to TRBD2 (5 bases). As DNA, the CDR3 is TGTGCCAGCAACCGGATGACGGGATCTCTGGATGAGCAGTTCTTC. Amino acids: CASNRMTGSLDEQFF.